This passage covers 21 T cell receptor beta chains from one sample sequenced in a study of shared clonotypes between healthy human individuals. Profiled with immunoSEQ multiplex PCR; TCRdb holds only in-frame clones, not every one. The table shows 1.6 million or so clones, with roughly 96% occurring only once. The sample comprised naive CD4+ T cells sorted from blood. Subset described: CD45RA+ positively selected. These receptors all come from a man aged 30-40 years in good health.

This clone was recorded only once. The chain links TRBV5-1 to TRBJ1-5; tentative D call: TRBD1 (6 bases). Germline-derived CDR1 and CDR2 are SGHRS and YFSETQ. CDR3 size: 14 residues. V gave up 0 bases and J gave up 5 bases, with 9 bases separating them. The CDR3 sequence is CASSLGSGDQPQHF. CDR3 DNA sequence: TGCGCCAGCAGCTTGGGATCAGGGGATCAGCCCCAGCATTTT.

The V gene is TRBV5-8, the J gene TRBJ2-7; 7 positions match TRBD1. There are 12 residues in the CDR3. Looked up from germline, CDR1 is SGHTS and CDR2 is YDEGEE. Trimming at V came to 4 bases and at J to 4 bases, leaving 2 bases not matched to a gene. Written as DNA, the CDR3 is TGTGCCAGCAGCCAGACAGGGTACGAGCAGTACTTC. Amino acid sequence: CASSQTGYEQYF.

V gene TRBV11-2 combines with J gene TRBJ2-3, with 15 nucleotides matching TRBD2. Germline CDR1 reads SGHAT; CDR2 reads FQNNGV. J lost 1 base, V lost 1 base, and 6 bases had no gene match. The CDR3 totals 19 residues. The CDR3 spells CASSLGPGLAGGGTDTQYF. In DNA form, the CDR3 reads TGTGCCAGCAGCTTAGGGCCGGGACTAGCGGGAGGAGGCACAGATACGCAGTATTTT.

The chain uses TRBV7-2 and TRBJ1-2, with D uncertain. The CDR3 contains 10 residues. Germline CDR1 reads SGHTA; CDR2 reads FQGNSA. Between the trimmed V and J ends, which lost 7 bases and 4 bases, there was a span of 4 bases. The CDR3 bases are TGTGCCAGCAACGGCTATGGCTACACCTTC. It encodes CASNGYGYTF.

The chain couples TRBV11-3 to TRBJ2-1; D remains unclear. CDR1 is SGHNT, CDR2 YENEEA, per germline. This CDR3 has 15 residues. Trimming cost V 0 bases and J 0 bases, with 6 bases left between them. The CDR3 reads CASSLESSSYNEQFF. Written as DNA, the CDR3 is TGTGCCAGCAGCTTAGAATCCAGCTCCTACAATGAGCAGTTCTTC.

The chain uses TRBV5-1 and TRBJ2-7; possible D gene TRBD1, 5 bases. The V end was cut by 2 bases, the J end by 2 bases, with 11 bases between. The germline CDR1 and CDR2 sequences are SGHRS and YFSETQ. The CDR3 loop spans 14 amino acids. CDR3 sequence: CASSFGARPYEQYF. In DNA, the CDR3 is TGCGCCAGCAGCTTTGGGGCGAGACCCTACGAGCAGTACTTC.

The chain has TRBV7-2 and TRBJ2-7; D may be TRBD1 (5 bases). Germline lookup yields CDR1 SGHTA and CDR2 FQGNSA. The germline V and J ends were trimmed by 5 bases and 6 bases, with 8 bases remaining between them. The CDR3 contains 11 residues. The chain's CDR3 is CASSAGPEQYF. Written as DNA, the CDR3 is TGTGCCAGCAGCGCAGGGCCCGAGCAGTACTTC.

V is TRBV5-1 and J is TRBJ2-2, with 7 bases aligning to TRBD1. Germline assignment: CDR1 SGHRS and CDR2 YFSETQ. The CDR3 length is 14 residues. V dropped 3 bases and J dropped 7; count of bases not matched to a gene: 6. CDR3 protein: CASSYRGDLGELFF. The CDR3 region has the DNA TGCGCCAGCAGCTACAGGGGAGATCTCGGGGAGCTGTTTTTT.

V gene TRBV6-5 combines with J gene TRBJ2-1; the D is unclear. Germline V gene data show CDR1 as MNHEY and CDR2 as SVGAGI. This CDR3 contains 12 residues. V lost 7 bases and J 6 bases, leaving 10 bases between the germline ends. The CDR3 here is CASIFPPNEQFF. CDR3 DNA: TGTGCCAGCATTTTCCCTCCCAATGAGCAGTTCTTC.

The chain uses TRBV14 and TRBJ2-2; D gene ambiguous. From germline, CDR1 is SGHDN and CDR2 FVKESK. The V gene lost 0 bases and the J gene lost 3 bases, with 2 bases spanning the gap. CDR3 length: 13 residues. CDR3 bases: TGTGCCAGCAGCCAAGAGGACACCGGGGAGCTGTTTTTT. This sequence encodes CASSQEDTGELFF.

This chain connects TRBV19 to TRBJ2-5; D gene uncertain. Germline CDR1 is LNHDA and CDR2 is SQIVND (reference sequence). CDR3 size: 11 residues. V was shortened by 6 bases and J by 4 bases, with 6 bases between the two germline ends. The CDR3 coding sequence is TGTGCCAGTAGCAACCCAGAGACCCAGTACTTC. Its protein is CASSNPETQYF. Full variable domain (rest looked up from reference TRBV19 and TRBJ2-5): DGGITQSPKYLFRKEGQNVTLSCEQNLNHDAMYWYRQDPGQGLRLIYYSQIVNDFQKGDIAEGYSVSREKKESFPLTVTSAQKNPTAFYLCASSNPETQYFGPGTRLLVL.

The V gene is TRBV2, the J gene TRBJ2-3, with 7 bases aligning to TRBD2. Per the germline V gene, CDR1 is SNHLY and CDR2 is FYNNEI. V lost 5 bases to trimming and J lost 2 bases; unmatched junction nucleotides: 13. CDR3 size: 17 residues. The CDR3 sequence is CASSSELGAGTTDTQYF. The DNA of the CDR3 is TGTGCCAGCAGTAGCGAACTAGGAGCGGGAACCACAGATACGCAGTATTTT.

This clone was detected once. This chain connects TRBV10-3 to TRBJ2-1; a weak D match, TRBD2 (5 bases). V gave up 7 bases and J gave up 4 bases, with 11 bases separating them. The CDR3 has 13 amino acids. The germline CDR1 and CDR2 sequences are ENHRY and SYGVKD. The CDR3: CAINEGQYNEQFF. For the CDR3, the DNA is TGTGCCATCAACGAGGGCCAATACAATGAGCAGTTCTTC.

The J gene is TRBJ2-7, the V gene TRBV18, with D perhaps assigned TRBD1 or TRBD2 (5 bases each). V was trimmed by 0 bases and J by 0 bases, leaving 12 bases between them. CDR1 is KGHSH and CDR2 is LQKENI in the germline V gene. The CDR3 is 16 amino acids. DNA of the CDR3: TGTGCCAGCTCACCACCGTGGGGGTTAGGCTCCTACGAGCAGTACTTC. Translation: CASSPPWGLGSYEQYF.

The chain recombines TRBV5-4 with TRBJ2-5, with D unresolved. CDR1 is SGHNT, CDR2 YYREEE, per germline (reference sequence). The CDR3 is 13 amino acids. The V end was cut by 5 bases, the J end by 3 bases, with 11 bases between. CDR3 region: CASSQQRKETQYF. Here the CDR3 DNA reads TGTGCCAGCAGTCAACAGAGAAAAGAGACCCAGTACTTC.

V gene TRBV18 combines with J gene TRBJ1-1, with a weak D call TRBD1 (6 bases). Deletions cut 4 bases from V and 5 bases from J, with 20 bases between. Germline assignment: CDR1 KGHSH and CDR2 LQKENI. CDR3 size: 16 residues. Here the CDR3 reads CASSLTRTVVITEAFF. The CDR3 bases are TGTGCCAGCTCACTGACCCGGACAGTGGTGATTACTGAAGCTTTCTTT.

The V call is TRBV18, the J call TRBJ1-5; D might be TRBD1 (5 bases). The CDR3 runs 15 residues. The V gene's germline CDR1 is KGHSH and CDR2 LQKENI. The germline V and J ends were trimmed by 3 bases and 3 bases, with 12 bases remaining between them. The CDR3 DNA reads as TGTGCCAGCTCACCGTACCAGGGCGACAATCAGCCCCAGCATTTT. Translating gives CASSPYQGDNQPQHF.

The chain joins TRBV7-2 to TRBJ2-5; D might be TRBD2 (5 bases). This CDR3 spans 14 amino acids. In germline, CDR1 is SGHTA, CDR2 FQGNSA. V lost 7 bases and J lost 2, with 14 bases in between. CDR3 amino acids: CASTRGSQQETQYF. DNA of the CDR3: TGTGCCAGCACCCGCGGGTCACAGCAAGAGACCCAGTACTTC.

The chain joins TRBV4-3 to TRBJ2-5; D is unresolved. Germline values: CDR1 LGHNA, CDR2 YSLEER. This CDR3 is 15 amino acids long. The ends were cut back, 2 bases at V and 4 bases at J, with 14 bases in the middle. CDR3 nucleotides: TGCGCCAGCAGCCAATCGTCACATAAAGGAGAGACCCAGTACTTC. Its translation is CASSQSSHKGETQYF.

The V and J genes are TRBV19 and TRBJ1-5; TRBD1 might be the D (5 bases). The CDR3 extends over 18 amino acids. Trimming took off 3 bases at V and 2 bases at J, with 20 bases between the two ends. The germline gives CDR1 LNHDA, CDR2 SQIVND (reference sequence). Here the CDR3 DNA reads TGTGCCAGTAGTATTGGCCACAGCGACCCGGGACGCAATCAGCCCCAGCATTTT. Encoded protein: CASSIGHSDPGRNQPQHF.

CDR3 in amino acids: CASSLSLMGTGSEQFF. CDR3 DNA: TGCGCCAGCAGCTTGAGTCTCATGGGGACAGGGTCTGAGCAGTTCTTC. The rearrangement uses TRBV5-1 and TRBJ2-1; 9 nucleotides agree with TRBD1. CDR3 length: 16 residues. Germline assignment: CDR1 SGHRS and CDR2 YFSETQ. J was trimmed by 9 bases and V by 1 base; bases with no gene match: 11.